The clone carrying this T cell receptor beta chain was detected a few times. Trimming took off 0 bases at V and 2 bases at J, with 11 bases between the two ends. The CDR3 runs to 15 residues. Looked up from germline, CDR1 is MNHEY and CDR2 is SVGAGI. These data come from a study of blood T cell repertoires in COVID-19. At the level of the study: PBMCs, B-cell-depleted T cells, or T cells were the source of the cDNA or gDNA that made up the material.

Only in-frame clones appear in the TCRdb table, and some are missing; sequencing was by immunoSEQ multiplex PCR. The table includes about 220,000 clones, 75% to 90% detected once. The rearrangement uses TRBV6-5 and TRBJ2-7, with a tentative D call TRBD2 (5 bases). Sequencing used peripheral blood. This receptor was taken from a woman in her sixties or seventies with COVID-19, enrolled during active disease. The CDR3 DNA reads TGTGCCAGCAGTTACTCGTTCGATAGCGCCTACGAGCAGTACTTC. As protein: CASSYSFDSAYEQYF.